The 17 T cell receptor beta chains presented below share a single source sample, sequenced in a study of control samples from healthy donors and cancer patients. Sequenced by immunoSEQ multiplex PCR; TCRdb stores in-frame clones only, minus some. The data contain 150,000 to 200,000 clones, almost 90% of them singletons. The sequenced material came from blood. The receptors come from a woman aged 25-40 years in good health.

This clone was seen once. The same CDR3 arises from other DNA sequences in this sample as well. J is TRBJ2-7 and V is TRBV6-5; TRBD2 matches at 11 bases. Germline values: CDR1 MNHEY, CDR2 SVGAGI. The CDR3 consists of 15 residues. Trimming removed 2 bases from V and 1 base from J; junction bases left unmatched: 1. CDR3: CASSYGTSGSYEQYF. In nucleotides, the CDR3 is TGTGCCAGCAGTTACGGGACTAGCGGTTCCTACGAGCAGTACTTC.

This clone was detected once. The chain combines TRBV10-2 with TRBJ2-7; tentatively, D is TRBD1 (5 bases). Trimming removed 3 bases from V and 3 bases from J, with 12 bases in between. The CDR3 is 14 residues long. CDR1 WSHSY and CDR2 SAAADI come from the germline V gene. The CDR3 loop reads CASSDRSQGYEQYV. The CDR3, as DNA: TGCGCCAGCAGTGATCGGTCCCAGGGCTACGAGCAGTACGTC.

The chain combines TRBV5-1 with TRBJ2-3; 10 nucleotides line up with TRBD2. V gave up 7 bases and J gave up 2 bases; unmatched junction bases: 7. CDR3 length equals 15 residues. CDR1 is SGHRS and CDR2 is YFSETQ in the germline V gene. CDR3 in DNA: TGCGCCAGCGGAGCGGGGGGGACCCTCACAGATACGCAGTATTTT. Its protein is CASGAGGTLTDTQYF.

The chain joins TRBV9 to TRBJ2-5; weak D call: TRBD1 (6 bases). Germline V gene lookup returns CDR1 SGDLS and CDR2 YYNGEE. CDR3 length: 15 amino acids. V dropped 3 bases and J dropped 2 bases, with 14 bases sitting between them. The CDR3 here is CASSDQTGTQETQYF. The CDR3 DNA reads TGTGCCAGCAGCGACCAGACTGGGACACAAGAGACCCAGTACTTC.

This clone came up once. The chain couples TRBV9 to TRBJ2-2; maybe TRBD2 (7 bases). The length of the CDR3 is 15 residues. V was trimmed by 0 bases and J by 4 bases, leaving 10 bases between them. The germline V gene encodes CDR1 SGDLS and CDR2 YYNGEE. CDR3 coding DNA: TGTGCCAGCAGCGTAGTGGGAGGGGGCACCGGGGAGCTGTTTTTT. Translated, it gives CASSVVGGGTGELFF.

A word on this clone: Because it lacks the conserved phenylalanine or tryptophan at the end, this CDR3 is likely a read error. Because the CDR3's place on the DNA is in doubt, the DNA is left out and the CDR3 is given as listed by TCRdb. J is TRBJ2-7 and V is TRBV21-1. TRBV21-1 is a documented pseudogene. The CDR3 has 15 residues if both end residues are counted. CDR3 protein: CASSKEGRGAQNYWA.

The rearrangement joins TRBV7-9 to TRBJ2-2; a possible D gene is TRBD1 (5 bases). This CDR3 contains 17 residues. Germline values: CDR1 SEHNR, CDR2 FQNEAQ (reference sequence). Between the trimmed V and J ends, which lost 2 bases and 2 bases, there was a span of 15 bases. CDR3 in amino acids: CASSLLNRQGNTGELFF. CDR3 coding DNA: TGTGCCAGCAGCTTATTAAATCGGCAGGGAAACACCGGGGAGCTGTTTTTT.

As to this clone: Other DNA sequences within the sample encode an identical CDR3. This chain uses TRBV11-2 with TRBJ2-7, with no clear D. Germline loops: CDR1 SGHAT, CDR2 FQNNGV. Trimming left V 1 base short and J 0 bases short, with 1 base between. CDR3 length: 12 amino acids. CDR3 in amino acids: CASSLGSYEQYF. CDR3 sequence (DNA): TGTGCCAGCAGCTTAGGCTCCTACGAGCAGTACTTC.

The V call is TRBV7-9, the J call TRBJ2-5; TRBD2 aligns across 7 bases. The V gene end was trimmed by 2 bases and the J gene end by 5 bases; junction bases not matched to a gene: 8. Germline CDR1 is SEHNR and CDR2 is FQNEAQ (reference sequence). The CDR3 spans 15 residues. CDR3 sequence reads: CASSLRGDWEETQYF. Written as DNA, the CDR3 is TGTGCCAGCAGCTTACGGGGGGATTGGGAGGAGACCCAGTACTTC.

This chain joins TRBV14 and TRBJ1-1, with 8 nucleotides matching TRBD1. The V and J ends lost 4 bases and 3 bases, in that order; junction bases with no gene match: 7. The germline V gene encodes CDR1 SGHDN and CDR2 FVKESK. The CDR3 consists of 15 residues. In DNA form, the CDR3 reads TGTGCCAGCAGCCGAGACAGGGGAGGGTACACTGAAGCTTTCTTT. This gives the protein CASSRDRGGYTEAFF.

The rearrangement uses TRBV3-1 (or the pseudogene TRBV3-2) and TRBJ2-7; TRBD1 aligns across 9 bases. The germline CDR1 and CDR2 sequences are LGHDT and YNNKEL (reference sequence). The length of the CDR3 is 18 residues. Trimming took 4 bases from V and 6 from J; bases not matched to a gene: 19. The CDR3 reads CASSPSPDRGFGIGEQYV. CDR3 bases: TGTGCCAGCAGCCCTTCCCCGGACAGGGGATTTGGGATTGGCGAGCAGTACGTC.

The chain uses TRBV28 and TRBJ2-1, with 8 bases that match TRBD1. This CDR3 has 15 residues. Unmatched junction bases numbered 7, after V lost 2 bases and J lost 7 bases. CDR1 and CDR2 (germline): MDHEN, SYDVKM. For the CDR3, the DNA is TGTGCCAGCAGTTTAAGCAGGGGGCGAGGAAATGAGCAGTTCTTC. Amino acid sequence: CASSLSRGRGNEQFF.

CDR3 nucleotides: TGTGCCAGCAACAGGGTGATAGGGTACGAGCAGTACTTC. It yields the protein CASNRVIGYEQYF. This rearrangement joins TRBV5-8 to TRBJ2-7; maybe TRBD1 (6 bases). The germline V and J ends were trimmed by 6 bases and 4 bases, with 14 bases remaining between them. Germline V gives CDR1 SGHTS, CDR2 YDEGEE. The CDR3 is 13 amino acids.

In this sample, this clone turned up once. The chain carries TRBV7-9 and TRBJ2-5; D possibly corresponds to TRBD2 (6 bases). The CDR3 has 14 amino acids. The germline V and J ends were trimmed by 3 bases and 2 bases, with 10 bases remaining between them. The germline CDR1 and CDR2 sequences are SEHNR and FQNEAQ (reference sequence). The CDR3 DNA reads as TGTGCCAGCAGCTTTCTGGGGGGTCAAGAGACCCAGTACTTC. Protein: CASSFLGGQETQYF.

The chain links TRBV10-1 to TRBJ1-2; D remains ambiguous. The CDR3 has 14 residues. Deletions cut 9 bases from V and 6 bases from J, with 20 bases between. Germline assignment: CDR1 WNHNN and CDR2 SYGVQD (reference sequence). CDR3 protein: CASPPVRGLDGYTF. The CDR3 DNA reads TGCGCCAGTCCCCCCGTGCGGGGTTTGGATGGCTACACCTTC.

V and J are TRBV7-2 and TRBJ2-5; possibly TRBD2 for D (6 bases). The V gene lost 5 bases and the J gene lost 5 bases, with 12 bases spanning the gap. Germline V gene data show CDR1 as SGHTA and CDR2 as FQGNSA. The CDR3 sequence is 13 residues long. The CDR3 nucleotides are TGTGCCAGCAGCCCACGGGAGATCGAGACCCAGTACTTC. This encodes CASSPREIETQYF.

The chain links TRBV16 to TRBJ1-5; D is possibly TRBD1 (5 bases). CDR1 KGHSY and CDR2 FQNENV come from the germline V gene. Trimming took off 5 bases at V and 3 bases at J, with 8 bases between the two ends. This CDR3 comprises 13 residues. The CDR3 nucleotides read TGTGCCAGCAGCGGGACGGTCAATCAGCCCCAGCATTTT. Translating it yields CASSGTVNQPQHF.